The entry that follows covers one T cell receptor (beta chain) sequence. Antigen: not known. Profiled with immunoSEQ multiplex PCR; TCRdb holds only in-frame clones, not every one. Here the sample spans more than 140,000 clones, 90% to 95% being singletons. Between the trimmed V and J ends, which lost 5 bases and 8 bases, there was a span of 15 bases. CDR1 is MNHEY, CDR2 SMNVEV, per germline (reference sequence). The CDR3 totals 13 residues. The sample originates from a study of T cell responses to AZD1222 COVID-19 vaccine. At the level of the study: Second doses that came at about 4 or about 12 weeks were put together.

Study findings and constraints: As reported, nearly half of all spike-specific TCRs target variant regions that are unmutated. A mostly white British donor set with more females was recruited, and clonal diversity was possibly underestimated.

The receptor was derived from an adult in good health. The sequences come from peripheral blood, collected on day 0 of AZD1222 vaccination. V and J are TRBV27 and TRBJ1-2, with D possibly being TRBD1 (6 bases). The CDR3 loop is CASSRPGRGGYTF. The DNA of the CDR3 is TGTGCCAGCAGTCGGCCGGGCAGGGGAGGCTACACCTTC.